Below are 9 T cell receptor beta chains sequenced from a single sample in a study of blood T cell repertoires in COVID-19. Clones were sequenced by immunoSEQ multiplex PCR, and TCRdb holds only the in-frame ones, with some missing. The profile shows over 250,000 clones, around 86% of them singletons. Input material: PBMCs or T cells enriched from blood (not recorded which). The source is a woman younger than 35 who had recovered from COVID-19.

The chain couples TRBV6-5 to TRBJ2-7; D might be TRBD2 (5 bases). The CDR3 totals 12 residues. The germline V and J ends were trimmed by 6 bases and 5 bases, with 11 bases remaining between them. CDR1 and CDR2 (germline): MNHEY, SVGAGI. This CDR3 reads CASRRLIDEQYF. The CDR3 nucleotides read TGTGCCAGCAGGAGACTAATTGACGAGCAGTACTTC.

CDR3 sequence reads: CASSDRDRGFADTQYF. In DNA form, the CDR3 reads TGTGCCAGCAGTGACCGGGACAGGGGCTTCGCAGATACGCAGTATTTT. The V call is TRBV6-1, the J call TRBJ2-3, with 10 bases matching TRBD1. The CDR3 extends over 16 amino acids. From germline, CDR1 is MNHNS and CDR2 SASEGT. With V trimmed by 3 bases and J by 4 bases, 7 bases remained unmatched.

This sequence joins TRBV27 and TRBJ2-7; no definite D call. Trimming took 2 bases from V and 7 from J, leaving 15 bases between them. The length of the CDR3 is 14 residues. The germline CDR1 and CDR2 sequences are MNHEY and SMNVEV (reference sequence). The CDR3 spells CASSLADGWREQYF. The CDR3 nucleotides are TGTGCCAGCAGTTTAGCCGACGGGTGGAGAGAGCAGTACTTC.

The chain carries TRBV23-1 and TRBJ2-5, with a possible D match to TRBD1 (5 bases). TRBV23-1 is annotated as an ORF whose role is uncertain. V lost 0 bases, J lost 4 bases, and 12 bases lay in between. The CDR3 is 15 amino acids. As DNA, the CDR3 is TGCGCCAGCAGTCAATCGCCAGGGAACTCAGAGACCCAGTACTTC. Translation: CASSQSPGNSETQYF.

In this sample, this clone turned up once. The chain links TRBV11-3 to TRBJ1-4, with 7 bases aligning to TRBD1. V lost 5 bases and J lost 0; bases outside the gene matches: 3. Germline V CDR1 and CDR2: SGHNT, YENEEA. The CDR3 length is 15 residues. In DNA form, the CDR3 reads TGTGCCAGCAGCCTGGGACAGTCAACTAATGAAAAACTGTTTTTT. It yields the protein CASSLGQSTNEKLFF.

CDR3 in amino acids: CATSDPGLAGVGTDTQYF. The DNA of the CDR3 is TGTGCCACCAGTGACCCAGGACTAGCGGGAGTAGGTACAGATACGCAGTATTTT. The chain couples TRBV24-1 to TRBJ2-3; 13 bases map to TRBD2. The V gene end was trimmed by 4 bases and the J gene end by 3 bases; junction bases not matched to a gene: 9. The CDR3 is made up of 18 amino acids. CDR1 is KGHDR and CDR2 is SFDVKD in the germline V gene.

The V gene is TRBV6-1, the J gene TRBJ2-5; D gene unclear. The CDR3 covers 12 residues. V was pared by 2 bases and J by 5 bases, with 6 bases between. CDR1 MNHNS and CDR2 SASEGT come from the germline V gene. The CDR3 nucleotides are TGTGCCAGCAGTGAAACCCGGGAGACCCAGTACTTC. It specifies CASSETRETQYF.

The chain couples TRBV5-1 to TRBJ2-5; a possible D gene is TRBD1 (6 bases). Germline CDR1 is SGHRS and CDR2 is YFSETQ. V was cut by 5 bases and J by 3 bases, with 14 bases left in between. The CDR3 consists of 14 residues. Written as DNA, the CDR3 is TGCGCCAGCAGTAATGGACAGAAAGAAGAGACCCAGTACTTC. Translating gives CASSNGQKEETQYF.

The rearrangement joins TRBV27 to TRBJ1-2; possibly TRBD1 for D (5 bases). CDR1 and CDR2 from the germline V gene are MNHEY and SMNVEV (reference sequence). The CDR3 extends over 15 amino acids. V lost 3 bases and J 10 bases, leaving 21 bases between the germline ends. The CDR3 is CASSLTTEPSLAYTF. The CDR3 DNA sequence: TGTGCCAGCAGTTTGACGACAGAACCCTCTTTAGCCTACACCTTC.